This TCR beta chain was observed in a study of blood T cell repertoires in COVID-19. Study in general: Some COVID-19 samples were acute and others convalescent; all came from the United States, Italy and Spain. Sources were T cells, B-cell-depleted T cells, or PBMCs; the material itself was cDNA or gDNA.

How the authors handled the data: Amplifying reference gene primers gave estimates of nucleated cell counts. Here immunoSEQ multiplex PCR was the method, and the copy in TCRdb shows in-frame clones only, minus some. That table is the source of V, J and clone size, and D and trimming were worked out from the DNA. This table holds 100,000 or so clones, over 75% found once. This clone was seen only a few times. The origin of this receptor is a middle-aged man with acute or convalescent COVID-19. Specimen: peripheral blood.

The CDR3 sequence is CASRKQDGVNSPLHF. As DNA, the CDR3 is TGTGCCAGCAGGAAACAGGACGGAGTTAATTCACCCCTCCACTTT. This chain connects TRBV6-5 to TRBJ1-6; a weak D match, TRBD1 (5 bases). CDR1 is MNHEY, CDR2 SVGAGI, per germline. CDR3 size: 15 residues. Trimming left V 6 bases short and J 6 bases short, with 15 bases between.